These 11 T cell receptor beta chains were sequenced from one sample in a study of response to subunit inactivated influenza vaccine. In TCRdb, the RT-PCR reads were re-called with MiXCR into one record per CDR3 protein. Here the sample spans 500,000 to 650,000 distinct CDR3 sequences, about 8% being singletons. The material sequenced was PBMCs from blood, taken roughly 24 months after vaccination. These TCRs come from a man between 50 and 69 years old who received an inactivated influenza vaccine.

In this sample, this clonotype turned up many times. The chain couples TRBV5-6 to TRBJ1-2; tentative D call: TRBD1 (5 bases). The CDR3 is 14 residues long. V lost 3 bases to trimming and J lost 8 bases, with 17 bases between them. Per the germline V gene, CDR1 is SGHDT and CDR2 is YYEEEE. The CDR3 DNA is TGTGCCAGCAGCTCCGGCTTTCGGGGGAACGGCTACACCTTC. Its protein is CASSSGFRGNGYTF.

The genes are TRBV12-3 or TRBV12-4 and TRBJ2-7; TRBD2 might be the D (6 bases). CDR3 size: 13 residues. The V end was cut by 6 bases, the J end by 6 bases, with 15 bases between. The CDR3 sequence is CASSLTRGTEQYF. As DNA, the CDR3 is TGTGCCAGCAGCCTGACTAGGGGAACCGAGCAGTACTTC.

This clonotype was seen a few times. The J gene is TRBJ2-6, the V gene TRBV27; D gene unclear. V dropped 5 bases and J dropped 0 bases, with 11 bases sitting between them. The germline gives CDR1 MNHEY, CDR2 SMNVEV (reference sequence). The CDR3 spans 16 residues. The CDR3 DNA reads as TGTGCCAGCAGTATCCTCGGGTTCTCTGGGGCCAACGTCCTGACTTTC. Translated, it gives CASSILGFSGANVLTF.

This clonotype was picked up a small number of times. The chain couples TRBV7-8 to TRBJ2-1; D uncertain. With 7 bases removed from V and 5 bases from J, the gap between germline ends came to 15 bases. Germline assignment: CDR1 SGHVS and CDR2 FQNEAQ. The length of the CDR3 is 14 residues. CDR3 sequence reads: CASTPMAVHNEQFF. CDR3 bases: TGTGCCAGCACCCCTATGGCCGTGCACAATGAGCAGTTCTTC. The whole variable domain, remainder taken from reference TRBV7-8 and TRBJ2-1, is GAGVSQSPRYKVAKRGQDVALRCDPISGHVSLFWYQQALGQGPEFLTYFQNEAQLDKSGLPSDRFFAERPEGSVSTLKIQRTQQEDSAVYLCASTPMAVHNEQFFGPGTRLTVL.

CDR3 nucleotides: TGTGCCAGCAGTCCCCTCTCGACAGCCAAGAAGACCCAGTACTTC. Protein: CASSPLSTAKKTQYF. V is TRBV27 and J is TRBJ2-5; perhaps TRBD1 as D (5 bases). Germline lookup yields CDR1 MNHEY and CDR2 SMNVEV (reference sequence). CDR3 length: 15 amino acids. Deletions cut 5 bases from V and 6 bases from J, with 19 bases between.

This clonotype was picked up many times. The chain has TRBV28 and TRBJ2-3; TRBD1 might be the D (6 bases). Trimming pared 4 bases from V and 2 bases from J, leaving 10 bases between. CDR3 size: 14 residues. Germline CDR1 reads MDHEN; CDR2 reads SYDVKM. Written as DNA, the CDR3 is TGTGCCAGCAGTTCCGGGACACCCACAGATACGCAGTATTTT. Residues: CASSSGTPTDTQYF.

The gene calls are TRBV3-1 and TRBJ2-7, with D hard to call. The germline V gene has CDR1 LGHDT and CDR2 YNNKEL (reference sequence). V lost 4 bases to trimming and J lost 0 bases, with 19 bases between them. The CDR3 has 17 residues. The CDR3 protein is CASSLTPGVGSSYEQYF. The CDR3 region has the DNA TGTGCCAGCAGCCTCACCCCTGGAGTTGGTAGCTCCTACGAGCAGTACTTC.

At least ten counts were recorded for this clonotype. This chain joins TRBV23-1 and TRBJ1-1; TRBD1 might be the D (5 bases). TRBV23-1 is marked as an open reading frame, function uncertain. Trimming shortened V by 0 bases and J by 1 base, and 9 bases separated the two germline ends. This CDR3 contains 15 residues. The CDR3 nucleotides are TGCGCCAGCAGTCAATCTGAGGGACCGAACACTGAAGCTTTCTTT. Its translation: CASSQSEGPNTEAFF.

The genes are TRBV30 and TRBJ2-1; no clear D gene. Trimming stripped 0 bases from V and 4 bases from J, with 7 bases between. CDR1 is GTSNPN and CDR2 is SVGIG in the germline V gene (reference sequence). CDR3 size: 13 residues. DNA for the CDR3: TGTGCCTGGAGTGTTTTCCTTTACAATGAGCAGTTCTTC. It translates to CAWSVFLYNEQFF. The full variable domain, its missing parts supplied by reference TRBV30 and TRBJ2-1, is SQTIHQWPATLVQPVGSPLSLECTVEGTSNPNLYWYRQAAGRGLQLLFYSVGIGQISSEVPQNLSASRPQDRQFILSSKKLLLSDSGFYLCAWSVFLYNEQFFGPGTRLTVL.

The V call is TRBV10-3, the J call TRBJ1-1, with D possibly matching TRBD1 (5 bases). The germline V gene has CDR1 ENHRY and CDR2 SYGVKD. Trimming cost V 3 bases and J 8 bases, with 10 bases left between them. The CDR3 runs 12 residues. CDR3 DNA sequence: TGTGCCATCAGTGACAGCGGGGGAGAAGCTTTCTTT. This translates into CAISDSGGEAFF.

This clonotype showed up many times. This chain joins TRBV12-3 or TRBV12-4 and TRBJ2-7, with 10 bases fitting TRBD1. V trimming: 5 bases; J trimming: 7 bases; junction bases outside the gene matches: 14. CDR3 size: 16 residues. The CDR3 protein is CASSNGWTGGQDEQYF. In nucleotides, the CDR3 is TGTGCCAGCAGTAACGGTTGGACAGGGGGGCAGGATGAGCAGTACTTC.